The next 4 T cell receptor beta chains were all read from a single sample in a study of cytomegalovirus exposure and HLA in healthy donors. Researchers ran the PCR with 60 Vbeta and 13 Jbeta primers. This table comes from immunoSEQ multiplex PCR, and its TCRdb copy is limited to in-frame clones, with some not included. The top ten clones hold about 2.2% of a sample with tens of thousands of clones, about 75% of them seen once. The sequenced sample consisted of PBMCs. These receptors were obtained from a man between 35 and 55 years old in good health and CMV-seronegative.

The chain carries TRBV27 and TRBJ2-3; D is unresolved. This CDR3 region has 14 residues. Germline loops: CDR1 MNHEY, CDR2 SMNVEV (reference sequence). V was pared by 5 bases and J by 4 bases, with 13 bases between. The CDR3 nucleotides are TGTGCCAGCAGTCCGCGGCCCCGGCCAGATACGCAGTATTTT. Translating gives CASSPRPRPDTQYF.

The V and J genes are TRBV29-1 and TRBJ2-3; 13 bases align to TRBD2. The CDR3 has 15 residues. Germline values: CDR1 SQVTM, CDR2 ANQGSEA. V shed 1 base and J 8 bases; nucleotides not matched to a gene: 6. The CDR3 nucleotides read TGCAGCGTTGAAGGTACTAGCGGGGGGGCCGGTACGCAGTATTTT. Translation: CSVEGTSGGAGTQYF.

CDR3 region: CATSRGDRAVEAFF. The CDR3 DNA reads as TGTGCCACCAGCAGAGGGGACAGGGCGGTTGAAGCTTTCTTT. The chain carries TRBV15 and TRBJ1-1; 9 bases agree with TRBD1. CDR3 length equals 14 residues. Germline CDR1 reads LNHNV; CDR2 reads YYDKDF (reference sequence). Germline trimming cut 1 base from V and 7 bases from J; bases unmatched to any gene: 4.

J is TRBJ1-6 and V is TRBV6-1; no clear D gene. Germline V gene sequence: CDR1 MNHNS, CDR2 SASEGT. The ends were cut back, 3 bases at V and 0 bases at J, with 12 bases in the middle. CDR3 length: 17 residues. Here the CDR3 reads CASSETRQSSYNSPLHF. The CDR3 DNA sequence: TGTGCCAGCAGTGAGACTCGCCAGAGCTCCTATAATTCACCCCTCCACTTT.